The 32 T cell receptor beta chains given below trace back to one sample, sequenced in a study of cytomegalovirus exposure and HLA in healthy donors. Only in-frame clones appear in the TCRdb table, and some are missing; sequencing was by immunoSEQ multiplex PCR. The sample consists of roughly 270,000 clones, roughly 90% of them appearing once. The material sequenced was PBMCs. The receptors were sampled from a young woman in good health and CMV-seronegative.

The rearrangement links TRBV4-1 to TRBJ1-5, with 7 nucleotides matching TRBD1. After removal of 4 bases from V and 6 bases from J, the junction contained 6 bases not matched to a gene. The CDR3 spans 14 residues. CDR1 is MGHRA and CDR2 is YSYEKL in the germline V gene. CDR3 loop: CASSPDRVGQPQHF. CDR3 coding DNA: TGCGCCAGCAGCCCTGACAGGGTCGGTCAGCCCCAGCATTTT.

The rearrangement links TRBV6-6 to TRBJ2-3; TRBD1 matches 8 bases. The CDR3 covers 16 residues. The junction had 12 bases not matched to a gene; V was cut back by 6 bases and J by 4 bases. Germline-derived CDR1 and CDR2 are MNHNY and SVGAGI (reference sequence). CDR3 in amino acids: CASSRDRTTRADTQYF. The CDR3 region has the DNA TGTGCCAGCAGCCGGGACAGGACCACCCGAGCAGATACGCAGTATTTT.

The rearrangement joins TRBV9 to TRBJ2-3, with D perhaps TRBD1 (5 bases). Per germline, CDR1 SGDLS and CDR2 YYNGEE. Deletions cut 2 bases from V and 3 bases from J, with 10 bases between. CDR3 size: 14 residues. In DNA, the CDR3 is TGTGCCAGCAGCGTTCAAAGGGGAACAGATACGCAGTATTTT. It specifies CASSVQRGTDTQYF.

The chain is built from TRBV28 and TRBJ1-5, with TRBD1 matching over 7 bases. Germline CDR1 and CDR2: MDHEN and SYDVKM. V lost 6 bases and J lost 0; bases outside the gene matches: 14. This CDR3 spans 18 amino acids. This chain's CDR3 is CASRPSQGVPPSNQPQHF. CDR3 nucleotide sequence: TGTGCCAGCAGACCAAGCCAGGGGGTACCCCCTAGCAATCAGCCCCAGCATTTT.

The gene calls are TRBV10-3 and TRBJ2-7; 9 positions match TRBD1. The germline gives CDR1 ENHRY, CDR2 SYGVKD. This CDR3 is built from 16 residues. J was trimmed by 4 bases and V by 5 bases; bases with no gene match: 12. Here the CDR3 reads CAISPGQGSPAYEQYF. CDR3 nucleotide sequence: TGTGCCATCAGTCCGGGACAGGGCTCTCCTGCGTACGAGCAGTACTTC.

The rearrangement joins TRBV11-2 to TRBJ2-7; 9 bases align to TRBD1. The CDR3 spans 15 residues. Germline CDR1 is SGHAT and CDR2 is FQNNGV. V gave up 4 bases and J gave up 4 bases; unmatched junction bases: 8. CDR3 in amino acids: CASSYTGTGPYEQYF. For the CDR3, the DNA is TGTGCCAGCAGCTACACCGGGACAGGGCCTTACGAGCAGTACTTC.

The chain joins TRBV28 to TRBJ1-1; TRBD1 aligns across 8 bases. With 6 bases clipped from V and 3 bases from J, the junction kept 12 bases outside the gene matches. Looked up from germline, CDR1 is MDHEN and CDR2 is SYDVKM. The CDR3 is made up of 16 amino acids. In nucleotides, the CDR3 is TGTGCCAGCAGACCCTTAACCGGACAGGGCTACACTGAAGCTTTCTTT. Protein product: CASRPLTGQGYTEAFF.

The V and J genes are TRBV27 and TRBJ2-5; D uncertain. The germline CDR1 and CDR2 sequences are MNHEY and SMNVEV (reference sequence). The CDR3 spans 15 residues. The V end lost 3 bases, the J end lost 2 bases, and 13 bases lay between the germline ends. In DNA, the CDR3 is TGTGCCAGCAGTTTTACGGGTGTGACTCAAGAGACCCAGTACTTC. It translates to CASSFTGVTQETQYF.

This clone was seen only a few times. DNA of the CDR3: TGTGCCAGCAGTTTCGACAGGCTTGGTTACGAGCAGTACTTC. Protein: CASSFDRLGYEQYF. The chain employs TRBV27 and TRBJ2-7; D possibly corresponds to TRBD1 (6 bases). The CDR3 extends over 14 amino acids. The germline V and J ends were trimmed by 3 bases and 4 bases, with 13 bases remaining between them. Germline CDR1 MNHEY, CDR2 SMNVEV (reference sequence).

The J gene is TRBJ2-5, the V gene TRBV7-3, with D possibly TRBD1 on 5 matching bases. Trimming stripped 1 base from V and 3 bases from J, with 6 bases between. This CDR3 has 13 residues. Germline CDR1 SGHTA, CDR2 FQGTGA. CDR3 protein: CASSLSREETQYF. CDR3 DNA sequence: TGTGCCAGCAGCTTAAGCAGGGAAGAGACCCAGTACTTC.

The chain is built from TRBV5-4 and TRBJ1-1, with a tentative D call TRBD1 (5 bases). Germline V gene sequence: CDR1 SGHNT, CDR2 YYREEE (reference sequence). The CDR3 runs 14 residues. The V gene lost 2 bases and the J gene lost 6 bases, with 14 bases spanning the gap. The CDR3 loop reads CASSFRRRGAEAFF. Here the CDR3 DNA reads TGTGCCAGCAGCTTCAGGAGACGGGGGGCTGAAGCTTTCTTT.

The chain links TRBV6-1 to TRBJ2-3; D might be TRBD1 (5 bases). Trimming cost V 4 bases and J 2 bases, with 16 bases left between them. Germline-derived CDR1 and CDR2 are MNHNS and SASEGT. The CDR3 is 16 amino acids. The CDR3 protein is CASSAQRQNPTDTQYF. As DNA, the CDR3 is TGTGCCAGCAGTGCACAAAGACAGAACCCCACAGATACGCAGTATTTT.

The genes are TRBV28 and TRBJ2-2; the match to TRBD2 covers 14 bases. J gave up 5 bases and V 2 bases, and 7 bases lay outside the gene matches. Per the germline V gene, CDR1 is MDHEN and CDR2 is SYDVKM. The CDR3 has 18 amino acids. The CDR3 nucleotides read TGTGCCAGCAGTTTACCGACTAGCGGGAGGGCCTTAACCGGGGAGCTGTTTTTT. Its protein product is CASSLPTSGRALTGELFF. The whole variable domain, remainder taken from reference TRBV28 and TRBJ2-2, is DVKVTQSSRYLVKRTGEKVFLECVQDMDHENMFWYRQDPGLGLRLIYFSYDVKMKEKGDIPEGYSVSREKKERFSLILESASTNQTSMYLCASSLPTSGRALTGELFFGEGSRLTVL.

With respect to this clone: The sample has other DNA sequences that encode this CDR3 too. The gene calls are TRBV19 and TRBJ1-5; the D is unclear. This CDR3 spans 14 amino acids. Trimming pared 3 bases from V and 0 bases from J, leaving 6 bases between. Germline assignment: CDR1 LNHDA and CDR2 SQIVND (reference sequence). The CDR3 protein is CASSISVSNQPQHF. CDR3 DNA sequence: TGTGCCAGTAGTATCAGTGTTAGCAATCAGCCCCAGCATTTT.

The chain uses TRBV7-2 and TRBJ1-5; D is possibly TRBD1 (6 bases). Per germline, CDR1 SGHTA and CDR2 FQGNSA. This CDR3 spans 15 amino acids. Trimming left V 5 bases short and J 3 bases short, with 14 bases between. In nucleotides, the CDR3 is TGTGCCAGCAGCACCCGGACAGCCATCAATCAGCCCCAGCATTTT. Translation gives CASSTRTAINQPQHF. Looking up the rest from reference TRBV7-2 and TRBJ1-5 gives the full variable domain: GAGVSQSPSNKVTEKGKDVELRCDPISGHTALYWYRQSLGQGLEFLIYFQGNSAPDKSGLPSDRFSAERTGGSVSTLTIQRTQQEDSAVYLCASSTRTAINQPQHFGDGTRLSIL.

The chain employs TRBV6-5 and TRBJ2-3; D is uncertain. Trimming shortened V by 2 bases and J by 7 bases, and 10 bases separated the two germline ends. This CDR3 region has 13 residues. In germline, CDR1 is MNHEY, CDR2 SVGAGI. The CDR3 bases are TGTGCCAGCAGTTACACAAGTATACATACGCAGTATTTT. It yields the protein CASSYTSIHTQYF.

This rearrangement joins TRBV5-6 to TRBJ2-2; 8 bases line up with TRBD1. CDR1 SGHDT and CDR2 YYEEEE come from the germline V gene. The CDR3 length is 15 residues. V lost 4 bases and J lost 2; bases outside the gene matches: 4. This CDR3 reads CASSRRGLNTGELFF. The DNA for the CDR3 is TGTGCCAGCAGCCGCAGGGGGCTAAACACCGGGGAGCTGTTTTTT.

This chain joins TRBV15 and TRBJ2-1, with TRBD2 matching 8 bases. This CDR3 comprises 17 residues. Per the germline V gene, CDR1 is LNHNV and CDR2 is YYDKDF (reference sequence). V was pared by 0 bases and J by 3 bases, with 7 bases of the junction left unmatched. The CDR3 coding sequence is TGTGCCACCAGCAGAGATGAACGGGAGGGCCTCTACAATGAGCAGTTCTTC. It codes for CATSRDEREGLYNEQFF.

The gene calls are TRBV13 and TRBJ2-7, with 7 positions matching TRBD2. This CDR3 is 16 amino acids long. Germline V gene sequence: CDR1 PRHDT, CDR2 FYEKMQ (reference sequence). With V trimmed by 3 bases and J by 6 bases, 14 bases remained unmatched. CDR3 region: CASSFTPGLPGGEQYF. CDR3 nucleotide sequence: TGTGCCAGCAGCTTTACCCCGGGACTGCCGGGAGGCGAGCAGTACTTC.

The chain combines TRBV27 with TRBJ2-5, with 10 bases that match TRBD2. Germline assignment: CDR1 MNHEY and CDR2 SMNVEV (reference sequence). This CDR3 region has 17 residues. With 3 bases clipped from V and 5 bases from J, the junction kept 12 bases outside the gene matches. The CDR3 bases are TGTGCCAGCAGTTTCTGGGCTAGCGGGAGTGGAGTTGAGACCCAGTACTTC. It codes for CASSFWASGSGVETQYF.

V and J are TRBV27 and TRBJ2-4, with D hard to call. Germline CDR1 reads MNHEY; CDR2 reads SMNVEV (reference sequence). V dropped 4 bases and J dropped 1 base, with 5 bases sitting between them. The CDR3 runs to 13 residues. The DNA of the CDR3 is TGTGCCAGCAGTTCAGCGGCCAAAAACATTCAGTACTTC. This sequence encodes CASSSAAKNIQYF.

This sequence joins TRBV28 and TRBJ1-3; TRBD1 is a possible D gene (6 bases). The CDR3 is 13 amino acids. The germline gives CDR1 MDHEN, CDR2 SYDVKM. Trimming took off 6 bases at V and 3 bases at J, with 9 bases between the two ends. CDR3 in amino acids: CASRIGGGNTIYF. As DNA, the CDR3 is TGTGCCAGCAGGATAGGGGGTGGAAACACCATATATTTT.

V is TRBV5-6 and J is TRBJ2-7; D may be TRBD1 (5 bases). Trimming stripped 4 bases from V and 1 base from J, with 18 bases between. Germline V gene data show CDR1 as SGHDT and CDR2 as YYEEEE. The CDR3 sequence is 16 residues long. CDR3 sequence reads: CASSGYQGSSSYEQYF. DNA of the CDR3: TGTGCCAGCAGCGGATACCAGGGCTCCTCTTCCTACGAGCAGTACTTC.

V gene TRBV9 combines with J gene TRBJ2-3; 12 positions match TRBD2. The CDR3 is 15 residues long. The germline CDR1 and CDR2 sequences are SGDLS and YYNGEE. V dropped 3 bases and J dropped 6; count of bases not matched to a gene: 5. The CDR3 region is CASSGTSGGRDTQYF. The CDR3 nucleotides read TGTGCCAGCAGCGGAACTAGCGGGGGGAGGGATACGCAGTATTTT.

The chain combines TRBV15 with TRBJ2-6, with 9 bases aligning to TRBD1. CDR1 and CDR2 (germline): LNHNV, YYDKDF (reference sequence). CDR3 size: 16 residues. V gave up 5 bases and J gave up 4 bases; unmatched junction bases: 6. CDR3 nucleotides: TGTGCCACCAGCGCACAGGGGGCCACGGGGGCCAACGTCCTGACTTTC. Translated, it gives CATSAQGATGANVLTF.

The rearrangement joins TRBV25-1 to TRBJ2-3; TRBD1 matches at 9 bases. J gave up 6 bases and V 4 bases, and 11 bases lay outside the gene matches. CDR1 and CDR2 from the germline V gene are MGHDK and SYGVNS. The CDR3 spans 16 residues. This CDR3 is CASSAHLGQGSDTQYF. CDR3 nucleotide sequence: TGTGCCAGCAGTGCTCATTTGGGACAGGGATCGGATACGCAGTATTTT.

This clone was observed once. This chain connects TRBV30 to TRBJ2-5, with 8 positions matching TRBD2. The germline V gene encodes CDR1 GTSNPN and CDR2 SVGIG (reference sequence). CDR3 length equals 14 residues. V trimming: 1 base; J trimming: 1 base; junction bases outside the gene matches: 2. CDR3 nucleotides: TGTGCCTGGAGTGCGGGACTAGGCCAAGAGACCCAGTACTTC. Its protein is CAWSAGLGQETQYF.

The chain is built from TRBV21-1 and TRBJ1-3. TRBV21-1 is noted as a pseudogene. The CDR3 runs 16 residues. The DNA of the CDR3 is TGTGCCAGCAGGCCTAGGGAGGACCTCTCTGGAAACACCATATATTTT. Its translation: CASRPREDLSGNTIYF.

The chain recombines TRBV25-1 with TRBJ2-1; possibly TRBD2 for D (6 bases). The V and J ends lost 6 bases and 1 base respectively, with 10 bases between them. The CDR3 loop spans 14 amino acids. Germline CDR1 MGHDK, CDR2 SYGVNS. The CDR3 bases are TGTGCCAGCAGGGGGACTGGGTCCTACAATGAGCAGTTCTTC. Protein sequence: CASRGTGSYNEQFF.

This sequence joins TRBV6-6 and TRBJ1-2; the D is unclear. Germline values: CDR1 MNHNY, CDR2 SVGAGI (reference sequence). This CDR3 has 15 residues. Trimming took off 2 bases at V and 8 bases at J, with 18 bases between the two ends. CDR3 loop: CASSYEEKASRGYTF. The DNA for the CDR3 is TGTGCCAGCAGTTACGAGGAGAAAGCTTCACGGGGCTACACCTTC.

The CDR3, as DNA: TGTGCCAGCAGCCCTCGGACAGGGGTAGATACGCAGTATTTT. Protein: CASSPRTGVDTQYF. The chain has TRBV9 and TRBJ2-3, with 9 bases lining up with TRBD1. In germline, CDR1 is SGDLS, CDR2 YYNGEE. Trimming removed 4 bases from V and 5 bases from J; junction bases left unmatched: 5. CDR3 length: 14 amino acids.

This sequence joins TRBV27 and TRBJ1-5; D might be TRBD1 (5 bases). V lost 7 bases and J 3 bases, leaving 7 bases between the germline ends. This CDR3 contains 12 residues. Germline loops: CDR1 MNHEY, CDR2 SMNVEV (reference sequence). The CDR3 DNA sequence: TGTGCCAGCAAACAGGACAATCAGCCCCAGCATTTT. This gives the protein CASKQDNQPQHF.